This paragraph reports one TCR beta chain. This clonotype occurred a few times. Its antigen has not been determined. Per-base qualities were not stored, and no clone one base away is much larger. Explained via the paper, the treatment or condition label denotes: live attenuated yellow fever vaccine strain. At each blood-draw timepoint, two biological replicates of bulk PBMCs were collected. A standard Ficoll-Paque protocol was used to isolate PBMCs from peripheral blood. TriZol was used to extract RNA from bulk PBMCs, CD4 and CD8 fractions, and dextramer-positive and dextramer-negative fractions. This sample was included in a study of T cells after yellow fever vaccination (dated by TCRdb to about 2019). Notes on the research overall: The SMART-Seq v4 Ultra Low Input RNA kit was used to prepare libraries from fractions with low cell numbers. Two healthy male donors made up the cohort, one aged 18 to 29 years and the other aged 30 to 39 years. To track T-cell clones before and after primary and booster YFV17D yellow fever vaccination, bulk TCR alpha and beta repertoires were sequenced longitudinally. Blood was collected at multiple timepoints before and after primary and secondary immunization, and bulk PBMC replicates and cell subsets were isolated.

TCR cDNA was synthesized by 5'RACE template switching, through which a universal primer site and unique molecular identifiers were introduced. cDNA synthesis was primed from both the TCR alpha and TCR beta constant segments. Library amplification used two PCR steps, and the second PCR step added sample barcodes and sequencing adapters. Sequencing of libraries was performed on Illumina HiSeq 2500 (2x100 bp) or NovaSeq (2x150 bp). Under the source paper's analysis protocol: Demultiplexing of reads and collapsing into UMI consensus sequences were performed with MIGEC, and V(D)J alignment was carried out with MiXCR. Vaccine-responding clonotypes were defined with edgeR using replicate PBMC samples, requiring FDR below 0.01 and a log2 fold change above 5 up to day 15. Each bulk clonotype was labeled CD4 or CD8 based on which sequenced repertoire, CD4 or CD8, contained the clonotype at higher abundance. In TCRdb, the public reads were trimmed at Q25 with fastp and aligned with MiXCR, with productive beta chains retained. CDR3 protein duplicates are merged, each entry listing the most common genes and DNA. What appears here as the V and J calls and clone size reflects TCRdb's work, not the paper's. This sample comprises about 300,000 distinct CDR3 sequences, around 7% of them detected only once. About 18% of the sample is taken by the ten largest.

The paper's findings and limits, for the study overall: Because abundant contaminating clonotypes from the bulk population could be contained in FACS-sorted repertoires, computational filtering was required. Most clones expanded after primary vaccination were re-detected after the booster (96% of CD4 and approximately 85% of CD8), suggesting broad memory maintenance. The secondary T-cell response was weaker than the primary response but faster, peaking on day 5 instead of day 15. A small share of clonotypes was detected in both CD4 and CD8 compartments, with the overlap likely arising from convergent recombination. Because the study included only a couple of donors, the extent to which the findings can be generalized is limited.

CDR1 and CDR2, per the germline V gene (reference sequence), are SGHKS and YYEKEE. Trimming at the junction amounts to 1 base on V and 5 bases on J, and the germline ends lie 9 bases apart. From cysteine to phenylalanine, the CDR3 is 13 amino acids long. Just CDR3 DNA is preserved here, 39 bases in frame from base 1. The source of this sequence is a man younger than 35 who received the YFV17D yellow fever vaccine. The starting material was PBMCs, obtained approximately 40 days after the first yellow fever vaccination. The receptor chain draws on TRBV5-5 and TRBJ1-1, with no confidently assigned D gene. This receptor carries the CDR3 CASSLTWATEAFF. The DNA is TGTGCCAGCAGCTTGACTTGGGCAACTGAAGCTTTCTTT.